The rows below give T cell receptor beta chains drawn from one sample of a study of breast tumors, draining lymph nodes, adjacent tissues. Each CDR3 protein is one row after TCRdb ran MiXCR on the multiplex PCR reads. The sample lists tens of thousands of distinct CDR3 sequences; under 50% were seen once. The sequencing input was breast tumor tissue. Every receptor here comes from a female donor with breast cancer. Some clones in this sample may be carry-over from other donors' samples. The CDR3 runs from the conserved cysteine through the conserved F or W. Each record gives: J gene, D gene, clone size, V gene, CDR3 DNA, CDR3 protein. D genes are given only for firm matches. Clone size is stated in some rows and not others, as once, few, many or a class when expanded.

>TRBJ2-5|-|many|TRBV7-2
TGTGCCAGCAGCTTAGGATCGCGGAGGGAGACCCAGTACTTC
CASSLGSRRETQYF
>TRBJ2-7|TRBD1|many|TRBV7-2
TGTGCCAGCAGCTTACGACAGGGGACCGAGCAGTACTTC
CASSLRQGTEQYF
>TRBJ2-7|-|many|TRBV30
TGTGCCTGGAGTCAGGGGTACGAGCAGTACTTT
CAWSQGYEQYF
>TRBJ2-1|TRBD2|many|TRBV6-6
TGTGCCAGCAACGGACTAGCGGGAGAGAATGAGCAGTTCTTC
CASNGLAGENEQFF
>TRBJ1-4|TRBD1|-|TRBV29-1
TGCAGCGTTGTACAGGGGACCCACGTCAATAATGAAAAACTGTTTTTT
CSVVQGTHVNNEKLFF
>TRBJ1-2|-|-|TRBV11-3
TGTGCCAGCAGCCGGGGATCGGGGACCAACTATGGCTACACCTTC
CASSRGSGTNYGYTF
>TRBJ1-3|TRBD1|many|TRBV10-3
TGTGCCGCACAGGGGGCCTCTGGAAACACCATATATTTT
CAAQGASGNTIYF
>TRBJ1-6|TRBD1|many|TRBV5-6
TGTGCCAGCAGTCAATCCGGGACAGAGTATAATTCACCCCTCCACTTT
CASSQSGTEYNSPLHF
>TRBJ2-3|-|many|TRBV7-9
TGTGCCAGCAGCTCGGCCTTCCTAAGCACAGATACGCAGTATTTT
CASSSAFLSTDTQYF
>TRBJ1-5|TRBD1|-|TRBV20-1
TGCAGTGCTAGATCCCTTGGACAGGGAAGCAATCAGCCCCAGCATTTT
CSARSLGQGSNQPQHF
>TRBJ2-2|-|-|TRBV29-1
TGCAGCGTTTTGGGGTCCCCTGGGGAGCTGTTTTTT
CSVLGSPGELFF
>TRBJ1-2|-|many|TRBV11-2
TGTGCCAGCAGCCGGGGACAATCTGGCTACACCTTC
CASSRGQSGYTF
>TRBJ2-2|-|many|TRBV2
TGTGCGAACACCGGGGAGCTGTTTTTT
CANTGELFF
>TRBJ1-2|-|many|TRBV5-1
TGCGCCAGCAGCTTGGGTCCAGGGGATGGCTACACCTTC
CASSLGPGDGYTF
>TRBJ2-7|-|-|TRBV12-3/TRBV12-4
TGTGCCAGCAGCCGCGGGACATGGGACGAGCAGTACTTC
CASSRGTWDEQYF
>TRBJ2-6|-|few|TRBV27
TGTGCCAGCAGTTTAAGGGGCGCTGGGGCCAACGTCCTGACTTTC
CASSLRGAGANVLTF
>TRBJ1-2|-|many|TRBV7-3
TGTGCCAGCAGCTTATCGCCTTCGACAGGAGATGGCTACACCTTC
CASSLSPSTGDGYTF
>TRBJ1-1|TRBD1|-|TRBV30
TGTGCCTGGAGTATCCCAGGGGGCACCCCTGGAAACACTGAAGCTTTCTTT
CAWSIPGGTPGNTEAFF
>TRBJ2-3|-|many|TRBV27
TGTGCCAGCGCGGGGGCCCCAGATACGCAGTATTTT
CASAGAPDTQYF
>TRBJ1-5|-|-|TRBV15
TGTGCCACCAGCAGAGATCCGGGGATGAGGGGGCCCCAGCATTTT
CATSRDPGMRGPQHF
>TRBJ2-2|TRBD2|many|TRBV9
TGTGCCAGCAGCGCTACTAGCGGGAGGGCCGGGGGGGAGCTGTTTTTT
CASSATSGRAGGELFF
>TRBJ1-4|-|many|TRBV20-1
TGCAGTGCCCCGGGAAGGATAGAAGAAAAACTGTTTTTT
CSAPGRIEEKLFF
>TRBJ2-1|-|-|TRBV7-2
TGTGCCAGCAGCTCCCGTCGGGGCGGGCGGTACAACGAGCAGTTCTTC
CASSSRRGGRYNEQFF
>TRBJ2-1|TRBD2|-|TRBV11-3
TGTGCCAGCAGCTCCGGACTAGCGGGAGGTGAGCAGTTCTTC
CASSSGLAGGEQFF
>TRBJ1-1|-|few|TRBV7-6
TGTGCCAGCAGCCCGGGACCGGGGCGGGAAGCTTTCTTT
CASSPGPGREAFF
>TRBJ2-5|-|medium-sized|TRBV20-1
TGCAGTGCTAGAGAGCCGGGACTGGTGGCCACCCAGTACTTC
CSAREPGLVATQYF
>TRBJ1-4|TRBD1|-|TRBV20-1
TGCAGTGCCACCGGACAGGCAAACAATGAAAAACTGTTTTTT
CSATGQANNEKLFF
>TRBJ2-3|TRBD2|-|TRBV24-1
TGTGCCACCAGCGAGGGACTAGCGGGAACTAGCACAGATACGCAGTATTTT
CATSEGLAGTSTDTQYF
>TRBJ1-4|TRBD1|many|TRBV9
TGTGCCAGCAGCGGGAGACAGGGCTTTAATGAAAAACTGTTTTTT
CASSGRQGFNEKLFF
>TRBJ1-2|TRBD1|many|TRBV12-3/TRBV12-4
TGTGCCAGCAGTTTACGATGGGACAGAAAAACCCTCTACACCTTC
CASSLRWDRKTLYTF
>TRBJ1-4|-|many|TRBV20-1
TGCAGTGCTAGACCTAGGACCGTTGCAACTAATGAAAAACTGTTTTTT
CSARPRTVATNEKLFF
>TRBJ1-5|TRBD1|-|TRBV19
TGTGCCAGTAGTAACGGACAGGGGGCTCACGAGCATTTT
CASSNGQGAHEHF
>TRBJ2-5|TRBD2|-|TRBV10-3
TGTGCCATCAGCCCCTCAGGCGGGGGGGGAGAGACCCAGTACTTC
CAISPSGGGGETQYF
>TRBJ2-3|-|-|TRBV4-2
TGTGCCAGCAGCCAAGATAGACCCACAGATACGCAGTATTTT
CASSQDRPTDTQYF
>TRBJ1-2|-|-|TRBV10-3
TGTGCCATCAGGACAGGACCAGCCTATGGCTACACCTTC
CAIRTGPAYGYTF
>TRBJ2-5|-|many|TRBV7-9
TGTGCCAGCAGCTTATCTCAGGGAGAGACCCAGTACTTC
CASSLSQGETQYF
>TRBJ2-5|-|many|TRBV11-2
TGTGCCAGCAGCCCGTACCAAGAGACCCAGTACTTC
CASSPYQETQYF
>TRBJ1-5|TRBD1|-|TRBV24-1
TGTGCCGCCGGGACAGGGCGCAGCAATCAGCCCCAGCATTTT
CAAGTGRSNQPQHF
>TRBJ1-2|-|-|TRBV20-1
TGCAGTGCTAGAAAGCGGGAGGACGTAGCGGGGCATGGCTACACCTTC
CSARKREDVAGHGYTF
>TRBJ2-2|TRBD2|-|TRBV19
TGTGCCAGTAGTAGGCTAGCGGGAGGTGGGGAGCTGTTTTTT
CASSRLAGGGELFF
>TRBJ1-6|-|-|TRBV20-1
TGCAGTGCTAGAGGGAACATGAGGGGGGCAGGCGCCTATAATTCACCCCTCCACTTT
CSARGNMRGAGAYNSPLHF
>TRBJ2-5|-|many|TRBV3-1
TGTGCCAGCAGCCAAGACCACGGCAAACAAGAGACCCAGTACTTC
CASSQDHGKQETQYF
>TRBJ2-1|-|-|TRBV20-1
TGCAGTGCTAGGGATCTGGGGACCCCATGCAATGAGCAGTTCTTC
CSARDLGTPCNEQFF
>TRBJ1-1|-|many|TRBV20-1
TGCAGTGCTGGGAAGATTGGACCGGACACTGAAGCTTTCTTT
CSAGKIGPDTEAFF
>TRBJ1-1|-|few|TRBV11-2
TGTGCCAGCAGCTTAGGGCCAGCGAACACTGAAGCTTTCTTT
CASSLGPANTEAFF
>TRBJ1-1|-|many|TRBV11-3
TGTGCCAGCAGCTTTGGTCGTTCGCTGAACACTGAAGCTTTCTTT
CASSFGRSLNTEAFF
>TRBJ2-7|-|many|TRBV6-1
TGTGCCAGCAGTGAACGTCAGGGGCTCGAGCAGTACTTC
CASSERQGLEQYF
>TRBJ1-1|-|-|TRBV29-1
TGCAGCCCGGCTGACGGGAACACTGAAGCTTTCTTT
CSPADGNTEAFF
>TRBJ2-6|TRBD2|many|TRBV4-3
TGCGCCAGCAGCCCCGTCGCGGGGGGGGGGGCCAACGTCCTGACTTTC
CASSPVAGGGANVLTF
>TRBJ2-7|TRBD1|-|TRBV15
TGTGCCACCAGCAGCGCGGGACAGGGGGCTTACGAGCAGTACTTC
CATSSAGQGAYEQYF
>TRBJ1-6|TRBD1|many|TRBV7-8
TGTGCCAGCACCCAAAATCTCAACAGGGGGAATTCACCCCTCCACTTT
CASTQNLNRGNSPLHF
>TRBJ2-5|TRBD1|many|TRBV5-8
TGTGCCAGCAGCCAGGGGACAGCGAGCCAAGAGACCCAGTACTTC
CASSQGTASQETQYF
>TRBJ2-5|TRBD1|many|TRBV11-3
TGTGCCAGCAGCTCGGGACAGGGACAAGAGACCCAGTACTTC
CASSSGQGQETQYF